The 30 T cell receptor beta chains reported below all come from one sample, sequenced in a study of T cell repertoires in cytomegalovirus infection. TCRdb processed the reads anew with MiXCR; each CDR3 protein has one entry. The sample contains a few hundred thousand distinct CDR3 sequences, 25% of which appear only once. The antigens these receptors bind are not known. The sequencing here drew on cultured PBMCs, taken from culture after CMV antigen stimulation. These receptor sequences come from a human donor in good health (CMV status not recorded). Some clones in this sample may be carry-over from other donors' samples.

This clonotype has a handful of counts. This rearrangement joins TRBV19 to TRBJ1-2; D is perhaps TRBD1 (6 bases). The CDR3 extends over 19 amino acids. Per germline, CDR1 LNHDA and CDR2 SQIVND (reference sequence). V lost 0 bases and J 4 bases, leaving 24 bases between the germline ends. In DNA, the CDR3 is TGTGCCAGTAGTATAGAGGCCGTCGGTCGTTGGATAGGGGGCTATGGCTACACCTTC. Translated: CASSIEAVGRWIGGYGYTF.

The chain links TRBV19 to TRBJ2-5; D uncertain. V gave up 6 bases and J gave up 2 bases, with 13 bases separating them. This CDR3 region has 14 residues. The germline V gene has CDR1 LNHDA and CDR2 SQIVND (reference sequence). The CDR3 spells CASSLSVGQETQYF. CDR3 nucleotide sequence: TGTGCCAGTAGCTTATCGGTCGGGCAAGAGACCCAGTACTTC.

The CDR3 here is CASSPLNLRDIMNTEAFF. The CDR3 DNA reads as TGTGCCAGCAGCCCCCTCAATCTCCGGGATATCATGAACACTGAAGCTTTCTTT. J is TRBJ1-1 and V is TRBV14, with D hard to call. V lost 4 bases to trimming and J lost 0 bases, with 21 bases between them. This CDR3 is built from 18 residues. Germline assignment: CDR1 SGHDN and CDR2 FVKESK.

There are many counts of this clonotype. The chain recombines TRBV7-2 with TRBJ2-5; 7 bases are shared with TRBD2. V lost 1 base and J lost 4; bases outside the gene matches: 12. This CDR3 region has 17 residues. Germline V lookup: CDR1 SGHTA, CDR2 FQGNSA. CDR3 DNA: TGTGCCAGCAGCTTAGGCGGGAGAGGTAGTATCGGAGAGACCCAGTACTTC. Translating gives CASSLGGRGSIGETQYF.

The chain links TRBV6-5 to TRBJ2-7; D possibly uses TRBD1 or TRBD2 (6 bases each). Germline V gives CDR1 MNHEY, CDR2 SVGAGI. This CDR3 contains 14 residues. Deletions cut 0 bases from V and 3 bases from J, with 9 bases between. The CDR3 DNA is TGTGCCAGCAGTTACTCCGGAGGGGGCTACGAGCAGTACTTC. It encodes CASSYSGGGYEQYF.

The rearrangement uses TRBV28 and TRBJ1-2; 7 positions agree with TRBD1. V trimming: 7 bases; J trimming: 5 bases; junction bases outside the gene matches: 13. Germline V gene lookup returns CDR1 MDHEN and CDR2 SYDVKM. CDR3 size: 15 residues. The CDR3 DNA sequence: TGTGCCAGCACCTCGGGACAGAGGGCACTTTATGGCTACACCTTC. Translating gives CASTSGQRALYGYTF.

J is TRBJ1-5 and V is TRBV11-2; D not resolved. The germline V gene encodes CDR1 SGHAT and CDR2 FQNNGV. This CDR3 is built from 18 residues. V was pared by 1 base and J by 0 bases, with 16 bases between. The CDR3 nucleotides read TGTGCCAGCAGCTTAGTGGGCACATTTTACGATAGCAATCAGCCCCAGCATTTT. Translated, it gives CASSLVGTFYDSNQPQHF.

Here the CDR3 DNA reads TGTGCCAGCAGCTTGGACAGGGGGAACTATTACAATGAGCAGTTCTTC. The encoded protein is CASSLDRGNYYNEQFF. The chain joins TRBV7-2 to TRBJ2-1, with TRBD1 matching 10 bases. V shed 3 bases and J 4 bases; nucleotides not matched to a gene: 6. CDR1 SGHTA and CDR2 FQGNSA come from the germline V gene. CDR3 length: 16 amino acids.

The rearrangement links TRBV2 to TRBJ2-3; D not resolved. The CDR3 loop spans 16 amino acids. Trimming removed 0 bases at V and 3 bases at J, with 13 bases between. The V gene's germline CDR1 is SNHLY and CDR2 FYNNEI. The CDR3 region is CASSEARLWATDTQYF. DNA of the CDR3: TGTGCCAGCAGTGAAGCGAGGTTGTGGGCGACAGATACGCAGTATTTT.

The chain joins TRBV19 to TRBJ2-1; D is undetermined. The V and J ends lost 0 bases and 3 bases respectively, with 12 bases between them. The length of the CDR3 is 16 residues. CDR1 is LNHDA, CDR2 SQIVND, per germline (reference sequence). The CDR3 bases are TGTGCCAGTAGTATAGATAGGGAAGTCGACTACAATGAGCAGTTCTTC. It codes for CASSIDREVDYNEQFF.

This clonotype was counted once. This rearrangement joins TRBV28 to TRBJ2-1; 10 nucleotides align to TRBD2. V shed 4 bases and J 8 bases; nucleotides not matched to a gene: 11. This CDR3 contains 16 residues. Germline CDR1 is MDHEN and CDR2 is SYDVKM. As DNA, the CDR3 is TGTGCCAGCAGTTCATGGGGTAGCGGGAGGTTAGATGAGCAGTTCTTC. Its protein is CASSSWGSGRLDEQFF.

This clonotype was counted between two and nine times. The chain recombines TRBV7-9 with TRBJ2-7, with D possibly matching TRBD1 (5 bases). This CDR3 spans 11 amino acids. The V gene's germline CDR1 is SEHNR and CDR2 FQNEAQ (reference sequence). The germline V and J ends were trimmed by 4 bases and 6 bases, with 7 bases remaining between them. CDR3 sequence (DNA): TGTGCCAGCAGCTGGGGCGGCGAGCAGTACGTC. This translates into CASSWGGEQYV.

The genes are TRBV12-3 or TRBV12-4 and TRBJ1-6; tentatively, D is TRBD1 (5 bases). The V end was cut by 4 bases, the J end by 3 bases, with 16 bases between. The CDR3 loop spans 17 amino acids. Here the CDR3 reads CASSSGSTGIYNSPLHF. In nucleotides, the CDR3 is TGTGCCAGCAGTTCGGGCTCTACAGGAATCTATAATTCACCCCTCCACTTT.

The chain has TRBV28 and TRBJ1-1, with a tentative D call TRBD1 (5 bases). Germline-derived CDR1 and CDR2 are MDHEN and SYDVKM. CDR3 size: 13 residues. V lost 5 bases and J lost 7, with 14 bases in between. In DNA form, the CDR3 reads TGTGCCAGCAGTGAAAGGGGAAGAGGTGAAGCTTTCTTT. Translated, it gives CASSERGRGEAFF.

This clonotype was counted many times. The V and J genes are TRBV7-2 and TRBJ1-5; possible D gene TRBD1, 5 bases. V was cut by 5 bases and J by 6 bases, with 17 bases left in between. The CDR3 extends over 15 amino acids. The germline V gene encodes CDR1 SGHTA and CDR2 FQGNSA. Written as DNA, the CDR3 is TGTGCCAGCAGCGACAGCCCTTCGGGCGGTCAGCCCCAGCATTTT. Translating it yields CASSDSPSGGQPQHF. Supplemented by reference TRBV7-2 and TRBJ1-5, the full variable domain reads GAGVSQSPSNKVTEKGKDVELRCDPISGHTALYWYRQSLGQGLEFLIYFQGNSAPDKSGLPSDRFSAERTGGSVSTLTIQRTQQEDSAVYLCASSDSPSGGQPQHFGDGTRLSIL.

There are a few counts of this clonotype. In nucleotides, the CDR3 is TGTGCCAGCAGTTACTTGGCGGGTACCGGGGAGCTGTTTTTT. Translating it yields CASSYLAGTGELFF. This rearrangement joins TRBV6-2 or TRBV6-3 to TRBJ2-2, with a possible D match to TRBD2 (5 bases). There are 14 residues in the CDR3. CDR1 and CDR2 (germline): MNHEY, SVGEGT. V was pared by 1 base and J by 5 bases, with 8 bases between.

This clonotype was counted ten times or more. The J gene is TRBJ1-5, the V gene TRBV7-2, with D tentatively TRBD1 (6 bases). There are 16 residues in the CDR3. Germline-derived CDR1 and CDR2 are SGHTA and FQGNSA. V lost 1 base, J lost 4 bases, and 14 bases lay in between. The CDR3 spells CASSLVKGGWNQPQHF. For the CDR3, the DNA is TGTGCCAGCAGCTTAGTAAAAGGGGGGTGGAATCAGCCCCAGCATTTT.

The chain links TRBV6-5 to TRBJ2-7; maybe TRBD1 (5 bases). The CDR3 length is 13 residues. V dropped 3 bases and J dropped 2 bases, with 8 bases sitting between them. Per germline, CDR1 MNHEY and CDR2 SVGAGI. The CDR3 DNA sequence: TGTGCCAGCAGTTATGACAGAGCCTACGAGCAGTACTTC. Protein sequence: CASSYDRAYEQYF.

This clonotype was seen repeatedly, ten times or more. The chain has TRBV5-5 and TRBJ2-3, with D tentatively TRBD2 (5 bases). The CDR3 runs 15 residues. The germline V and J ends were trimmed by 4 bases and 0 bases, with 12 bases remaining between them. The germline V gene encodes CDR1 SGHKS and CDR2 YYEKEE (reference sequence). DNA for the CDR3: TGTGCCAGCAGCGGGGAGCAGCGGAGCACAGATACGCAGTATTTT. Translation: CASSGEQRSTDTQYF.

This clonotype was detected a few times. This chain uses TRBV6-2 or TRBV6-3 with TRBJ2-7; TRBD1 matches at 9 bases. After removal of 7 bases from V and 4 bases from J, the junction contained 8 bases not matched to a gene. CDR3 length: 14 residues. The germline V gene has CDR1 MNHEY and CDR2 SVGEGT. In nucleotides, the CDR3 is TGTGCCAGCAAGTTGGGACAGGGTTGGTACGAGCAGTACGTC. Translation gives CASKLGQGWYEQYV.

V is TRBV4-1 and J is TRBJ2-3; no clear D gene. V was clipped by 2 bases and J by 2 bases, with 14 bases between them. CDR3 size: 16 residues. Germline CDR1 and CDR2: MGHRA and YSYEKL. CDR3 protein: CASSQTLGPHTDTQYF. The CDR3 bases are TGCGCCAGCAGCCAAACCCTCGGTCCCCACACAGATACGCAGTATTTT.

In this sample, this clonotype turned up many times. This chain connects TRBV6-2 or TRBV6-3 to TRBJ2-4; 11 nucleotides agree with TRBD1. J gave up 8 bases and V 2 bases, and 2 bases lay outside the gene matches. Germline values: CDR1 MNHEY, CDR2 SVGEGT. The CDR3 sequence is 14 residues long. The CDR3, as DNA: TGTGCCAGCAGTTACCCGGGACAGGGGGACATTCAGTACTTC. It yields the protein CASSYPGQGDIQYF.

The genes are TRBV20-1 and TRBJ1-3; D remains ambiguous. CDR3 length: 14 residues. V gave up 0 bases and J gave up 2 bases, with 8 bases separating them. The germline gives CDR1 DFQATT, CDR2 SNEGSKA (reference sequence). This CDR3 reads CSARDLGTGNTIYF. The CDR3 coding sequence is TGCAGTGCTAGAGATTTAGGGACTGGAAACACCATATATTTT.

This clonotype was recorded at least ten times. This rearrangement joins TRBV7-2 to TRBJ2-1; possible D gene TRBD1, 5 bases. V was pared by 2 bases and J by 4 bases, with 6 bases between. Germline V gene sequence: CDR1 SGHTA, CDR2 FQGNSA. CDR3 size: 13 residues. The DNA of the CDR3 is TGTGCCAGCAGCTTACAGGGATACAATGAGCAGTTCTTC. Translating it yields CASSLQGYNEQFF.

This chain's CDR3 is CASSPQYPAPNYNEQFF. For the CDR3, the DNA is TGTGCCAGCTCACCACAGTACCCCGCACCGAACTACAATGAGCAGTTCTTC. The chain recombines TRBV18 with TRBJ2-1; D is unresolved. The CDR3 contains 17 residues. Between the trimmed V and J ends, which lost 1 base and 3 bases, there was a span of 16 bases. Germline V gives CDR1 KGHSH, CDR2 LQKENI.

This clonotype occurred a few times. The genes are TRBV14 and TRBJ2-1, with 7 bases fitting TRBD2. The length of the CDR3 is 16 residues. CDR1 is SGHDN and CDR2 is FVKESK in the germline V gene. Losses at the gene ends were 4 bases for V and 4 bases for J; bases not matched to a gene: 10. CDR3 residues: CASSPLDGLGYNEQFF. CDR3 bases: TGTGCCAGCAGCCCACTTGATGGACTAGGGTACAATGAGCAGTTCTTC.

This clonotype was counted between two and nine times. The chain combines TRBV27 with TRBJ2-2; 9 bases map to TRBD2. This CDR3 is built from 18 residues. Germline V gene data show CDR1 as MNHEY and CDR2 as SMNVEV (reference sequence). The J segment lost 0 bases and the V segment lost 2 bases, leaving 7 bases of the junction unmatched. In nucleotides, the CDR3 is TGTGCCAGCAGTTTAACGCAGGGACTAGCAGCGAACACCGGGGAGCTGTTTTTT. Protein sequence: CASSLTQGLAANTGELFF.

In its sample, this clonotype was seen a few times. The rearrangement joins TRBV7-2 to TRBJ2-7; D possibly corresponds to TRBD2 (5 bases). Trimming shortened V by 3 bases and J by 0 bases, and 12 bases separated the two germline ends. Germline V CDR1 and CDR2: SGHTA, FQGNSA. CDR3 length: 15 amino acids. CDR3 DNA: TGTGCCAGCAGCTTGACATCCGGACTCTCCTACGAGCAGTACTTC. Residues: CASSLTSGLSYEQYF.

V usage is TRBV19 and J usage is TRBJ2-5; 10 bases line up with TRBD2. The CDR3 runs 15 residues. With 10 bases clipped from V and 1 base from J, the junction kept 9 bases outside the gene matches. Germline values: CDR1 LNHDA, CDR2 SQIVND (reference sequence). CDR3 loop: CATALLAGVQETQYF. CDR3 bases: TGTGCCACCGCACTCCTAGCGGGAGTCCAAGAGACCCAGTACTTC.

Only a few counts were recorded for this clonotype. The V call is TRBV4-1, the J call TRBJ2-3; D remains ambiguous. Germline CDR1 and CDR2: MGHRA and YSYEKL. The CDR3 spans 14 residues. V lost 3 bases and J 4 bases, leaving 11 bases between the germline ends. Here the CDR3 DNA reads TGCGCCAGCAGCCACCGACCGGGCCCAGATACGCAGTATTTT. Translation gives CASSHRPGPDTQYF.